This T cell receptor beta chain derives from a study of blood T cell repertoires in COVID-19. Study-wide context: Whether acute or convalescent, the COVID-19 samples came from the United States, Italy and Spain. From T cells, B-cell-depleted T cells, or PBMCs came the material, which was cDNA or gDNA.

Per the germline V gene, CDR1 is SGHAT and CDR2 is FQNNGV. The V gene end was trimmed by 1 base and the J gene end by 5 bases; junction bases not matched to a gene: 11. CDR3 length: 18 residues. Authors' methods: By means of reference gene primer amplification, nucleated cell counts were estimated. Using immunoSEQ multiplex PCR, the repertoire was profiled, and TCRdb retains in-frame clones only, with some absent. D and trimming were read from the DNA, whereas the V and J calls and clone size are those reported in that table. Among 200,000 to 250,000 clones, approximately 84% were seen once, and the ten largest hold 1.9%.

The chain has TRBV11-2 and TRBJ2-5, with 12 bases matching TRBD2. Sequenced input: peripheral blood. The sequence was collected from a man in his forties with active or convalescent COVID-19. In DNA form, the CDR3 reads TGTGCCAGCAGCTTAGTGGGCATGGCTAGCGGGGGGGCGGAGACCCAGTACTTC. It encodes CASSLVGMASGGAETQYF.